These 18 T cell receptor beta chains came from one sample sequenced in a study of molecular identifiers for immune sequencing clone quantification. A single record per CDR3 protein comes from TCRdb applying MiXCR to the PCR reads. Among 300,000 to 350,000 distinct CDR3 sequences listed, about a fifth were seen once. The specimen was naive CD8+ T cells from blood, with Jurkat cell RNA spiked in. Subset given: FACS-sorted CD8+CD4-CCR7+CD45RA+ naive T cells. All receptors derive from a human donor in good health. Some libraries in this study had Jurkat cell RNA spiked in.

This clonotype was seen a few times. The CDR3 is CASSQVGPGEEQYF. In DNA, the CDR3 is TGTGCCAGCAGCCAAGTGGGGCCGGGGGAGGAGCAGTACTTC. The rearrangement uses TRBV3-1 and TRBJ2-7, with a tentative D call TRBD2 (6 bases). Germline V CDR1 and CDR2: LGHDT, YNNKEL (reference sequence). The CDR3 contains 14 residues. Trimming left V 1 base short and J 7 bases short, with 14 bases between.

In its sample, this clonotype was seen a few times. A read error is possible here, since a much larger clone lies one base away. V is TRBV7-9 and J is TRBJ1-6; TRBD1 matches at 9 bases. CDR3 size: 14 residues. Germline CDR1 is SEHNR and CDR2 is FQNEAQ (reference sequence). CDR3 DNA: TGTGCCAGCAGCGGGGGACAGGGAAATTCACCCCCCCACTTT. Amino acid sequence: CASSGGQGNSPPHF.

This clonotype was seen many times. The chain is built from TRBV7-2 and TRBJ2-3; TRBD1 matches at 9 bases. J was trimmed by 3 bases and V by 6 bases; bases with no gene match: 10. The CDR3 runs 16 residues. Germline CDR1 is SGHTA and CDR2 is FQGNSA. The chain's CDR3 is CASRDRDRDSTDTQYF. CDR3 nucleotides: TGTGCCAGCAGGGACCGGGACAGGGATAGTACAGATACGCAGTATTTT.

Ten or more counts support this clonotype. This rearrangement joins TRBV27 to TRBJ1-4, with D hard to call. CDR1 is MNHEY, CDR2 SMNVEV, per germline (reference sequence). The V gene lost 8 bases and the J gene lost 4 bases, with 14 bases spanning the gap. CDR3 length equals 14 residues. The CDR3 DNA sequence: TGTGCCAGCCGGTTAGGGCTCGGTAATGAAAAACTGTTTTTT. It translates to CASRLGLGNEKLFF.

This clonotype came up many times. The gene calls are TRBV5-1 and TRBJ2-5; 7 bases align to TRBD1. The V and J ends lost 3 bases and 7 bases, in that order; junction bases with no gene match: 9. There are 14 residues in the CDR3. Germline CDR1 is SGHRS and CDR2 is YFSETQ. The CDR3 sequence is CASSSTGDRGTQYF. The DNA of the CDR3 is TGCGCCAGCAGCTCCACAGGGGACCGGGGGACCCAGTACTTC. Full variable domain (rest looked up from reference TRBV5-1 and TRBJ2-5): KAGVTQTPRYLIKTRGQQVTLSCSPISGHRSVSWYQQTPGQGLQFLFEYFSETQRNKGNFPGRFSGRQFSNSRSEMNVSTLELGDSALYLCASSSTGDRGTQYFGPGTRLLVL.

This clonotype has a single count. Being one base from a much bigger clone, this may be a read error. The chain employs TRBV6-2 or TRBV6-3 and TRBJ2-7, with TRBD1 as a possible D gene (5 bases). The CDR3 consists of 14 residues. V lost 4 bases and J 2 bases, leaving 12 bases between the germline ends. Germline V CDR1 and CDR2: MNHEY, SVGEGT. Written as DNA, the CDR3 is TGTGCCAGCAGTTCGAGCAGGGCCCCCTACGAGCAGTACTTC. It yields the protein CASSSSRAPYEQYF.

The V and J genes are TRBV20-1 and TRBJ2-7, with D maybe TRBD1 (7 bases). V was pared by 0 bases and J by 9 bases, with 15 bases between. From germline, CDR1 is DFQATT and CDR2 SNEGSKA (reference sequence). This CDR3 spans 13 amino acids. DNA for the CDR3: TGCAGTGCTAGAGACAGGGGGGTCGGCGGGCAGTACTTC. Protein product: CSARDRGVGGQYF.

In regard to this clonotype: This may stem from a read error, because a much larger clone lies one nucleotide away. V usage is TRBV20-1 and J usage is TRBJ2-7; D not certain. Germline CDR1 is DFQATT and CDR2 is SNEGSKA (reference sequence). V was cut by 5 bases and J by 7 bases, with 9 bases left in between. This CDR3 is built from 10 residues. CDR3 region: CSALETEQYF. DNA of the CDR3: TGCAGTGCTCTGGAGACAGAGCAGTACTTC.

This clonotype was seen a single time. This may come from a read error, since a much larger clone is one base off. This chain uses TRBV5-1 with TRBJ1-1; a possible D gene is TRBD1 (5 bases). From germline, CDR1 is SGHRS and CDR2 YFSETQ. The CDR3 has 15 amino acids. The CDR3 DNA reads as TGCACCAGCAGCTTGAGTTGGGGGTTTGGCACTGAAGCTTTCTTT. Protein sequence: CTSSLSWGFGTEAFF.

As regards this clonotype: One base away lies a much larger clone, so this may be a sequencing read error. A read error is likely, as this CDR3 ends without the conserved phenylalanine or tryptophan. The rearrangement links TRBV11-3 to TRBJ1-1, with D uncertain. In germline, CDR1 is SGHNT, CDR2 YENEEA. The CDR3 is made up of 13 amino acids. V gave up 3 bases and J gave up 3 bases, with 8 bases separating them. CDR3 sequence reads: CASSFLEDTEAFS. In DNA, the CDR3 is TGTGCCAGCAGCTTTCTGGAGGACACTGAAGCTTTCTCT.

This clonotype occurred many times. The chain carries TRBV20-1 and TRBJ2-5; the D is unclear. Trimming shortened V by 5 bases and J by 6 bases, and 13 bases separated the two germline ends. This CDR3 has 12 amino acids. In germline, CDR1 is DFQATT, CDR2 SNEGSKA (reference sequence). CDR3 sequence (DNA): TGCAGTGCTCCGGACCAAAAGAAGACCCAGTACTTC. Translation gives CSAPDQKKTQYF.

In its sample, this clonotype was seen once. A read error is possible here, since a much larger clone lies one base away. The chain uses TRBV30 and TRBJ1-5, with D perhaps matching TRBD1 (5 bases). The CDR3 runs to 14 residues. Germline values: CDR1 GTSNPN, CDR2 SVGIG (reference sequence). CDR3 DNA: TGTGCCTGGAGTGGGGGCTTCTACAATCAGCCCCCGCATTTT. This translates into CAWSGGFYNQPPHF.

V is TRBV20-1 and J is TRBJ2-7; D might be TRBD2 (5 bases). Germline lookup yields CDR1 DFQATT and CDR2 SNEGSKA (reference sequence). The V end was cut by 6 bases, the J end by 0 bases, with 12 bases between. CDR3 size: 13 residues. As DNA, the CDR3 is TGCAGTGCCACTACTAGTATCTCCTACGAGCAGTACTTC. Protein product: CSATTSISYEQYF.

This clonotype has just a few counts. The DNA of the CDR3 is TGCGCCAGCAGTACGAATTGGGACTACCGCACAGATACGCAGTATTTT. Translating it yields CASSTNWDYRTDTQYF. The chain recombines TRBV5-1 with TRBJ2-3, with 7 positions matching TRBD2. The CDR3 contains 16 residues. From germline, CDR1 is SGHRS and CDR2 YFSETQ. J was trimmed by 1 base and V by 5 bases; bases with no gene match: 10.

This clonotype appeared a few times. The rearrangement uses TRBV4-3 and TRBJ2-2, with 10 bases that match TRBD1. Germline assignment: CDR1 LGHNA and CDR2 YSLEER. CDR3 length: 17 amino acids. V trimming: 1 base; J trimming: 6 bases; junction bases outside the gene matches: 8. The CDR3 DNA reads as TGCGCCAGCAGCCAAGTGGGAGCGGGACAGGGGTCCGGGGAGCTGTTTTTT. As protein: CASSQVGAGQGSGELFF.

As DNA, the CDR3 is TGTGCCAGCAGTTTAACAGGGACCAATGAAAAACTGTTTTTT. Amino acids: CASSLTGTNEKLFF. This rearrangement joins TRBV27 to TRBJ1-4, with a tentative D call TRBD1 (6 bases). Between the trimmed V and J ends, which lost 2 bases and 5 bases, there was a span of 9 bases. The CDR3 covers 14 residues. Germline V gene lookup returns CDR1 MNHEY and CDR2 SMNVEV (reference sequence). The whole variable domain, remainder taken from reference TRBV27 and TRBJ1-4, is EAQVTQNPRYLITVTGKKLTVTCSQNMNHEYMSWYRQDPGLGLRQIYYSMNVEVTDKGDVPEGYKVSRKEKRNFPLILESPSPNQTSLYFCASSLTGTNEKLFFGSGTQLSVL.

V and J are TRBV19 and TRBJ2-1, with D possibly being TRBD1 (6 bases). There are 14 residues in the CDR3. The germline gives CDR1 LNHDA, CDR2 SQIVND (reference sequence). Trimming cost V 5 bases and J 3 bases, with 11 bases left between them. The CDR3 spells CASSPGHRYNEQFF. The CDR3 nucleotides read TGTGCCAGTAGTCCGGGACATCGCTACAATGAGCAGTTCTTC. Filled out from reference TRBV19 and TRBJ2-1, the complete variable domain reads DGGITQSPKYLFRKEGQNVTLSCEQNLNHDAMYWYRQDPGQGLRLIYYSQIVNDFQKGDIAEGYSVSREKKESFPLTVTSAQKNPTAFYLCASSPGHRYNEQFFGPGTRLTVL.

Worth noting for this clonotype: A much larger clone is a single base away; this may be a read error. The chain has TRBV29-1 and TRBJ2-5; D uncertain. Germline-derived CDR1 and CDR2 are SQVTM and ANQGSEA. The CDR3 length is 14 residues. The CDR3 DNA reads TGCAACGTTGTATTGCAGACCCGCCAAGAGACCCAGTACTTC. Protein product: CNVVLQTRQETQYF.